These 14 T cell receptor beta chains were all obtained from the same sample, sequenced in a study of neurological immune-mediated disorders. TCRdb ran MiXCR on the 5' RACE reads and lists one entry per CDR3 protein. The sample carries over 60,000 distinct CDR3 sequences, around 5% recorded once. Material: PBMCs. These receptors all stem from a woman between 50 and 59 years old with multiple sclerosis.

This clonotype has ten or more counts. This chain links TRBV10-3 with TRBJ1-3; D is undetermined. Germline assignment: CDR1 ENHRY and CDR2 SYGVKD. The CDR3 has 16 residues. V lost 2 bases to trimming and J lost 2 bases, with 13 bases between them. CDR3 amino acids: CAISEEGPGAGNTIYF. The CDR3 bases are TGTGCCATCAGTGAGGAGGGCCCAGGAGCTGGAAACACCATATATTTT.

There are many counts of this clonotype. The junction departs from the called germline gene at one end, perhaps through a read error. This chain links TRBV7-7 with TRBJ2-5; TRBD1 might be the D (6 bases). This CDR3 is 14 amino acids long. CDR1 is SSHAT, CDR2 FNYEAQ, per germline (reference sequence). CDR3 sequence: CASSLGQYQETQYF. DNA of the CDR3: TGTGCTAGCAGCTTAGGACAGTACCAAGAGACCCAGTACTTC.

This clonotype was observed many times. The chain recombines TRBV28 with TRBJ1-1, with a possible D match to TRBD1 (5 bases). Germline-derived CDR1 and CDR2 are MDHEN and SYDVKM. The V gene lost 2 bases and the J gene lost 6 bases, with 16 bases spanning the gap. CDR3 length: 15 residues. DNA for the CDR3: TGTGCCAGCAGTTTAATCCGACAGATGGGGTCTGAAGCTTTCTTT. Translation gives CASSLIRQMGSEAFF.

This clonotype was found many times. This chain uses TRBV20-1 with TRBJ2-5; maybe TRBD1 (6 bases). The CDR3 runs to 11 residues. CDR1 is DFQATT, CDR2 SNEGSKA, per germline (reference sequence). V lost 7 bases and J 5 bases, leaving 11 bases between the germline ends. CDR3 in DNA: TGCAGTGAAGGGGGTGGCGAGACCCAGTACTTC. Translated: CSEGGGETQYF.

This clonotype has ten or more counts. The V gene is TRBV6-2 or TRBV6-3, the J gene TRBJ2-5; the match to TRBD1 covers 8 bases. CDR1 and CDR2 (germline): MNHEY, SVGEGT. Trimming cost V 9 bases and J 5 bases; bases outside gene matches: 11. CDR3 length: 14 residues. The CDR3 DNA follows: TGTGCCAGTCACCTCGGACAGGGCGGGGAGACCCAGTACTTC. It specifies CASHLGQGGETQYF.

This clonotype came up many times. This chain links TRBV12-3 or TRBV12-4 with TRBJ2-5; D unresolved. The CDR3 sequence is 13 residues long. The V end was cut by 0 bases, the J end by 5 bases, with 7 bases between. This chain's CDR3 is CASSLAGLETQYF. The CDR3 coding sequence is TGTGCCAGCAGTTTAGCAGGGTTGGAGACCCAGTACTTC.

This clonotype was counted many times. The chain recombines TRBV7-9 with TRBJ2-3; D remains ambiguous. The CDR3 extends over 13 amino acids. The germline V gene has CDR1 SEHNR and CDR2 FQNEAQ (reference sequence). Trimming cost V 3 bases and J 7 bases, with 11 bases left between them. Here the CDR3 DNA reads TGTGCCAGCAGCTTTTCCCCCGGCAATACGCAGTATTTT. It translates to CASSFSPGNTQYF. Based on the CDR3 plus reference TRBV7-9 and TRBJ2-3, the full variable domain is DTGVSQNPRHKITKRGQNVTFRCDPISEHNRLYWYRQTLGQGPEFLTYFQNEAQLEKSRLLSDRFSAERPKGSFSTLEIQRTEQGDSAMYLCASSFSPGNTQYFGPGTRLTVL.

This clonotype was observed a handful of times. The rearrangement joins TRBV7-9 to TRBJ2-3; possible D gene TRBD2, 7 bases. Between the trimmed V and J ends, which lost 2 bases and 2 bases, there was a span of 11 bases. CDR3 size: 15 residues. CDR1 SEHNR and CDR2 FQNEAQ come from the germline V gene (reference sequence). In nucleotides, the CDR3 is TGTGCCAGCAGCTTACGGGGGGCCTTCACAGATACGCAGTATTTT. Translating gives CASSLRGAFTDTQYF.

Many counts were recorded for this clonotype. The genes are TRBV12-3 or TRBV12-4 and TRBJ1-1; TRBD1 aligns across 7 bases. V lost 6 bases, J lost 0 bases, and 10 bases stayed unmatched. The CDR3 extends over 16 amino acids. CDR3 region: CASSERAGTVNTEAFF. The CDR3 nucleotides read TGTGCCAGCAGCGAAAGAGCCGGGACAGTGAACACTGAAGCTTTCTTT.

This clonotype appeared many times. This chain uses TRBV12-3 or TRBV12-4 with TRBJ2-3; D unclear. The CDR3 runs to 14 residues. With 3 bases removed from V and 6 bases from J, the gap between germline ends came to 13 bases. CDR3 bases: TGTGCCAGCAGTTTCTTACAAGCGTTCGATACGCAGTATTTT. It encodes CASSFLQAFDTQYF.

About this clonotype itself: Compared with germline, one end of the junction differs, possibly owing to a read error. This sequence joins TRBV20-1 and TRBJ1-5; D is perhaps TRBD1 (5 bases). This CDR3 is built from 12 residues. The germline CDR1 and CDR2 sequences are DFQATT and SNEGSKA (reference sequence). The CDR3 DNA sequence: TGCAGCCCTGGGACGGGCAATCAGCCCCAGAATTTT. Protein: CSPGTGNQPQNF.

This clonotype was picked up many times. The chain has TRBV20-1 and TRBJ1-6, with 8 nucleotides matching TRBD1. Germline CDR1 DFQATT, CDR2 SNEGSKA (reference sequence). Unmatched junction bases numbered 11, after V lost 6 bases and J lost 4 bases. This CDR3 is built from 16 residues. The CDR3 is CSARPTGADYNSPLHF. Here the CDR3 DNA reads TGCAGTGCCCGTCCGACAGGGGCAGATTATAATTCACCCCTCCACTTT.

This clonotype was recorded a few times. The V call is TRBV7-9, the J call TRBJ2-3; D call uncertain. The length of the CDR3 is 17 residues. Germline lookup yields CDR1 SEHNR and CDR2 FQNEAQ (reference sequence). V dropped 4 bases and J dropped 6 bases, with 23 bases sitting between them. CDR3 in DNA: TGTGCCAGCAGCTGGGTCCCCCCGGGCTATAAATCTGATACGCAGTATTTT. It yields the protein CASSWVPPGYKSDTQYF.

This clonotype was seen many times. The CDR3 region is CASSSNRVGEFF. CDR3 nucleotides: TGTGCCAGCAGTTCCAACAGGGTGGGGGAGTTCTTC. The chain combines TRBV12-3 or TRBV12-4 with TRBJ2-1, with D tentatively TRBD1 (6 bases). V lost 4 bases to trimming and J lost 14 bases, with 15 bases between them. The CDR3 is made up of 12 amino acids.